The clone carrying this T cell receptor (beta chain) was seen a handful of times. V was cut by 6 bases and J by 0 bases, with 12 bases left in between. The germline V gene encodes CDR1 MNHEY and CDR2 SVGAGI. The CDR3 totals 16 residues. This sample was included in a study of Graves' ophthalmopathy and Graves' hyperthyroidism. For repertoire sequencing, the TCR beta CDR3 regions were amplified from RNA transcripts. Second-round multiplex PCR came after first-round RT-PCR with HTBI primers. TCRdb processed the multiplex PCR reads anew with MiXCR; each CDR3 protein has one entry. The data hold about 740,000 distinct CDR3 sequences, with 35% to 50% observed a single time.

The chain couples TRBV6-5 to TRBJ2-6; possible D gene TRBD2, 6 bases. The material sequenced was peripheral blood. The TCR originated in an adult man with Graves' ophthalmopathy. CDR3 amino acids: CASRKGLPSGANVLTF. CDR3 in DNA: TGTGCCAGCAGGAAGGGACTGCCCTCTGGGGCCAACGTCCTGACTTTC.